The clone carrying this T cell receptor beta chain was seen only a few times. Its antigen is unknown. The sample is drawn from a study of beta chain features in type 1 diabetes. Study observations and caveats: A possible short-template PCR bias applies equally to patients and controls.

The CDR3 runs 15 residues. The germline V and J ends were trimmed by 3 bases and 1 base, with 12 bases remaining between them. Germline V gene sequence: CDR1 MDHEN, CDR2 SYDVKM. Purities over 98% were achieved in all sorted populations. Every bit of the isolated RNA underwent reverse transcription, so sequencing read expressed TCRB transcripts. Read counts averaged roughly 4 million for samples of naive, central memory and regulatory T cells. Assay: immunoSEQ multiplex PCR; the TCRdb copy retains only in-frame clones and omits some. This sample yields 680,000 or so clones, of which roughly a sixth are seen a single time; around 0.1% belongs to the top ten.

The TCR sequence derives from a man younger than 30 in good health. The chain is built from TRBV28 and TRBJ2-5, with D tentatively TRBD1 (7 bases). The specimen was naive CD4+ T cells from blood. CDR3 in DNA: TGTGCCAGCAGTTTTGGAGGGGGCCGCCAAGAGACCCAGTACTTC. Encoded protein: CASSFGGGRQETQYF.